This entry lists 6 T cell receptor beta chains sequenced from one sample in a study of CD8 T cells in Susac syndrome. RNA amounts of roughly 0.5 to 1 ug underwent reverse transcription with random hexamers. One entry per CDR3 protein, called by TCRdb with MiXCR from the immunoSEQ multiplex PCR reads. The table includes 150,000 to 200,000 distinct CDR3 sequences, 90% to 95% detected once. The source material was CD4+ T cells from PBMCs. These receptors all stem from a human donor with multiple sclerosis.

This chain connects TRBV30 to TRBJ2-3; D not certain. This CDR3 is built from 15 residues. Trimming shortened V by 1 base and J by 0 bases, and 11 bases separated the two germline ends. The germline V gene has CDR1 GTSNPN and CDR2 SVGIG (reference sequence). The CDR3 sequence is CAWSAGWGSTDTQYF. In nucleotides, the CDR3 is TGTGCCTGGAGTGCCGGATGGGGTAGCACAGATACGCAGTATTTT.

V gene TRBV6-5 combines with J gene TRBJ2-7; 7 nucleotides align to TRBD1. The J segment lost 3 bases and the V segment lost 0 bases, leaving 5 bases of the junction unmatched. Germline-derived CDR1 and CDR2 are MNHEY and SVGAGI. The CDR3 consists of 15 residues. The CDR3 is CASSYSARDSYEQYF. The CDR3 bases are TGTGCCAGCAGTTACTCGGCTCGGGACAGCTACGAGCAGTACTTC.

The J gene is TRBJ2-3, the V gene TRBV11-2; TRBD2 is a possible D gene (5 bases). Germline CDR1 SGHAT, CDR2 FQNNGV. Trimming pared 4 bases from V and 2 bases from J, leaving 10 bases between. CDR3 length: 14 residues. The CDR3 is CASSSVDFTDTQYF. For the CDR3, the DNA is TGTGCCAGCAGCTCCGTGGACTTCACAGATACGCAGTATTTT.

This chain uses TRBV30 with TRBJ2-5, with no clear D. V shed 0 bases and J shed 2 bases, with 4 bases lying between them. Germline values: CDR1 GTSNPN, CDR2 SVGIG (reference sequence). The CDR3 extends over 12 amino acids. The CDR3 loop reads CAWSVSQETQYF. CDR3 DNA sequence: TGTGCCTGGAGTGTATCGCAAGAGACCCAGTACTTC.

The genes are TRBV24-1 and TRBJ2-3, with 9 bases identical to TRBD1. V was clipped by 5 bases and J by 7 bases; unmatched bases: 6. The CDR3 extends over 14 amino acids. Germline assignment: CDR1 KGHDR and CDR2 SFDVKD. CDR3 region: CATSGTGGGYTQYF. The CDR3 region has the DNA TGTGCCACCAGTGGAACAGGGGGCGGATATACGCAGTATTTT.

V is TRBV18 and J is TRBJ1-3; possibly TRBD1 for D (6 bases). The CDR3 sequence is 14 residues long. The V and J ends lost 3 bases and 4 bases respectively, with 10 bases between them. Looked up from germline, CDR1 is KGHSH and CDR2 is LQKENI. The CDR3 spells CASSPDRNGNTIYF. The CDR3 DNA is TGTGCCAGCTCACCCGACAGGAACGGAAACACCATATATTTT.